This is a list of T cell receptor beta chains from one sample in a study of tumor and adjacent non-tumor tissue in lung cancer. Via MiXCR, TCRdb re-called the multiplex PCR reads, giving one row per CDR3 protein. The profile covers fewer than 75,000 distinct CDR3 sequences, with around three quarters appearing a single time and 45% taken by the ten largest. The specimen sequenced was distant non-tumor lung tissue. The receptors stem from a man aged 60 to 69 with non-small cell lung cancer. The CDR3 runs from the conserved cysteine through the conserved F or W. The D gene is left open where the match is weak. Clone size is shown for a subset of rows, as once, few, many or a class of expanded clone.

j_gene,d_gene,v_gene,abundance,CDR3nt,CDR3aa
TRBJ2-5,-,TRBV15,-,TGTGCCACCAGCAGAGATGGTGGGGATCAAGAGACCCAGTACTTC,CATSRDGGDQETQYF
TRBJ2-5,-,TRBV5-6,many,TGTGCCAGCAGCTTGGTTAGCGGAGAGACCCAGTACTTC,CASSLVSGETQYF
TRBJ2-6,-,TRBV6-6,-,TGTGCCAGCAGTTTACCTTGGGCCAACGTCCTGACTTTC,CASSLPWANVLTF
TRBJ2-2,-,TRBV9,-,TGTGCCAGCAACGTAGAGGCGATCACCGGGGAGCTGTTTTTT,CASNVEAITGELFF
TRBJ2-1,-,TRBV11-2,-,TGTGCAAGCAGCTCCCAAATGAGTGCCGAGCAGCTCTTC,CASSSQMSAEQLF
TRBJ2-7,-,TRBV7-8,-,TGTGCCAGCATCCTAGCGCGGACCTCTTACGAGCAGTACTTC,CASILARTSYEQYF
TRBJ1-2,-,TRBV29-1,few,TGCAGGGTTAAGGAGAAGGGCGGCTACACCTTC,CRVKEKGGYTF
TRBJ2-2,-,TRBV6-1,-,TGTCCCAGCAGTGAACTATCGGGAGTCACCGGGGAGCTGTTTTTT,CPSSELSGVTGELFF
TRBJ2-7,TRBD1,TRBV28,-,TGTACTAGCAGTTTAGGACAGGGGGCCGCCCACGAGCAGTACTTC,CTSSLGQGAAHEQYF
TRBJ2-3,-,TRBV15,-,TGTGCCACCGGCAGATCAACTAGAGACGCTAGCACAGACACGCAGTATTTT,CATGRSTRDASTDTQYF
TRBJ1-1,-,TRBV12-3/TRBV12-4,-,TGTGCCAATAGTTTACAGGGTCGGACTGAAGCTTTCTTT,CANSLQGRTEAFF
TRBJ1-5,-,TRBV7-3,few,TGTGCCAGCAGCCAGGGTTTCAATCAGCCCCATCATTTT,CASSQGFNQPHHF
TRBJ1-1,-,TRBV5-4,many,TGTGCCAGCAACATACAGGGACTCGGGAACACTGAAGCTTTCTTT,CASNIQGLGNTEAFF
TRBJ2-1,-,TRBV6-6,-,TGTGCCAGCAGTACTCACTATGACAGGAGAAACTACAATGAGCAGTTCTTC,CASSTHYDRRNYNEQFF
TRBJ2-2,-,TRBV29-1,-,TGCAGCGCGGAGTGGGATAACACGGGGGAGCTGTTTTTT,CSAEWDNTGELFF
TRBJ2-3,-,TRBV11-3,-,TGTGCCACCAACTTAGTCCCCCAAGATACGCGGTATTTT,CATNLVPQDTRYF
TRBJ2-3,-,TRBV28,once,TGTGCCAATACCCAAAGTGGCACAGATACGCAGTATTTT,CANTQSGTDTQYF
TRBJ2-1,-,TRBV6-5,-,TGTGCCAGCAGTTATCTAGGGGCCCCCTATAATGAGCAGTTCTTC,CASSYLGAPYNEQFF
TRBJ2-7,TRBD2,TRBV6-5,-,TGTACCAGCAGTTACTCGTGGCGGGAGATGGCCGAGCAGTACTTC,CTSSYSWREMAEQYF
TRBJ1-2,-,TRBV28,-,TGTGCCAGCAGTCCACCAGGGACCAAAAATGGGTGCACCTTC,CASSPPGTKNGCTF
TRBJ2-3,-,TRBV19,-,TGTGCCAGTAGTATAGATCGTCAGCGCACAGATACGCAGTATTTT,CASSIDRQRTDTQYF
TRBJ2-1,TRBD2,TRBV28,-,TGTGCCAGCAGTTTTGAAGGGACCGGATTAGCGGGAAGCTGCGATGAGCAGTTCTTC,CASSFEGTGLAGSCDEQFF
TRBJ2-5,-,TRBV12-3/TRBV12-4,once,TGTGGCAGCAGTTTATCACCCGAGGAGACCCAGTACTTC,CGSSLSPEETQYF
TRBJ1-2,-,TRBV6-5,-,TGTGCCGGCATGTCCAGGGCGCATGGCTACACCTTC,CAGMSRAHGYTF
TRBJ2-7,-,TRBV6-5,-,TGTGCCAGCAGCAGCTGGACTTCCTACGAGCAGTACTTC,CASSSWTSYEQYF
TRBJ2-7,-,TRBV7-8,-,TGTGCCAGCAGCTTATCCTCGCTGAACTACGAGCAGTACTTC,CASSLSSLNYEQYF
TRBJ2-1,-,TRBV6-6,-,TGTGCCAGCCACCCCAGGATTGACCCCTACAATGAACAGTTCTTC,CASHPRIDPYNEQFF
TRBJ2-7,TRBD2,TRBV6-2/TRBV6-3,-,TGTGCAAGCAGTTACACGAATAGCGGGAAATCCTACGAGCAGTACTTC,CASSYTNSGKSYEQYF
TRBJ2-5,TRBD2,TRBV6-1,-,TGTGCCAGCACTAGCGGGATGGCCGTGGAGACCCAGTACTTC,CASTSGMAVETQYF
TRBJ2-1,-,TRBV12-3/TRBV12-4,-,TGTGCCAGCAGCCCTGGACGAGGCGGCGAGCAGTTCTTC,CASSPGRGGEQFF
TRBJ2-3,-,TRBV29-1,-,TGCAGCGTTGGTTTATGGGGGGTCATACAGTATTTT,CSVGLWGVIQYF
TRBJ2-3,-,TRBV11-3,-,TGTGTCACCAGCTTAGGGGGTGCTTCTAGCACAGATACGCAGTATTTT,CVTSLGGASSTDTQYF
TRBJ2-1,TRBD2,TRBV11-3,-,TGTGCCAGCAGCACCGGACTAGCGGGATCCAATGAGCAGTTCTTC,CASSTGLAGSNEQFF